This T cell receptor (beta chain) was sequenced during a study of metastatic and nonmetastatic thyroid tumors (TCRdb year 2020). Notes on the research overall: Repertoires were compared across peripheral blood and tumor or nodule tissue samples from malignant and benign thyroid patients.

Results and caveats for the whole study, not just this receptor: In both blood and tumor samples, malignant tumors were reported to have significantly higher TCR beta diversity than benign nodules.

CDR1 and CDR2 are read off the germline V gene as SGHAT and FQNNGV. Trimming takes 1 base from V and 1 base from J, and the germline ends sit 13 bases apart. From the cysteine through the phenylalanine, the CDR3 covers 16 amino acids. CDR3 DNA is the only sequence kept; it has 48 bases, read in frame from the first base. Receptors were amplified or captured by PCR. Instrument on record: Illumina HiSeq 4000. High-throughput sequencing was used to profile the TCR beta-chain CDR3 region of every patient. Per the authors' processing: The researchers built a classifier to tell apart papillary thyroid cancer patients with distant metastasis, based on CDR3 differences among clinicopathological groups. The Shannon index was used to assess repertoire diversity, and the Morisita-Horn index was used to assess tumor-blood repertoire similarity. TCRdb reworked the public reads: Q25 trimming with fastp, MiXCR clone assembly, productive beta chains retained. The V and J calls and clone size are TCRdb's, not the authors'. Counted in this sample were roughly 16,000 clones; 15% to 19% of them appeared once. Around 16% of the sample comes from the top ten.

This clone was counted ten times or more. The specificity of this receptor is unknown. One base away there is no much larger clone; base qualities are not given. Before undergoing thyroid surgery, none of the patients had been given any kind of treatment. Using T-cell receptor beta sequencing, the researchers looked back retrospectively at clinical samples from patients, gathered between about 2011 and 2018. The sample taken for sequencing was blood. The sequence was obtained from a female donor with papillary thyroid cancer or a benign thyroid nodule (not recorded which). Some clones in this sample may be carry-over from other donors' samples. This chain joins TRBV11-2 to TRBJ2-5; the D region possibly corresponds to TRBD2 (7 bases align). The sequenced DNA is TGTGCCAGCAGCTTAGTTGGGGGGGGGCCCCAAGAGACCCAGTACTTC. It codes for CASSLVGGGPQETQYF.